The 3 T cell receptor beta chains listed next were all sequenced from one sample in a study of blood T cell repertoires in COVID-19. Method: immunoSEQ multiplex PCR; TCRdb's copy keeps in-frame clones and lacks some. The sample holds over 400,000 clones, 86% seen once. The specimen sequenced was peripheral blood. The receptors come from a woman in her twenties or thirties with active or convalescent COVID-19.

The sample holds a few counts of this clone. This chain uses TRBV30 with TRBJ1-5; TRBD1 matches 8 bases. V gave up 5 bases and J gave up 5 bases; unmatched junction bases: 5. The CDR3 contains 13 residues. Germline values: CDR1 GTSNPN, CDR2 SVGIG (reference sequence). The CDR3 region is CAWGGQGHQPQHF. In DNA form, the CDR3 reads TGTGCCTGGGGCGGACAGGGACATCAGCCCCAGCATTTT.

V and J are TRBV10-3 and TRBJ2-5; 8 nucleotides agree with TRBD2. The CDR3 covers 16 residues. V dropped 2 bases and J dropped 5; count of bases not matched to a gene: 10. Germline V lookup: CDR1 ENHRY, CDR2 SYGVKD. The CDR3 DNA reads TGTGCCATCAGTGAGGGCTTTGCGGGGGGTTATGAGACCCAGTACTTC. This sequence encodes CAISEGFAGGYETQYF.

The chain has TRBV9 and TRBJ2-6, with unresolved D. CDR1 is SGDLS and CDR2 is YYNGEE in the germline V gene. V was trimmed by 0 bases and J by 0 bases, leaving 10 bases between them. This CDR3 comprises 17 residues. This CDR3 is CASSVALSSSGANVLTF. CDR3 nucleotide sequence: TGTGCCAGCAGCGTAGCTCTAAGTAGCTCTGGGGCCAACGTCCTGACTTTC.